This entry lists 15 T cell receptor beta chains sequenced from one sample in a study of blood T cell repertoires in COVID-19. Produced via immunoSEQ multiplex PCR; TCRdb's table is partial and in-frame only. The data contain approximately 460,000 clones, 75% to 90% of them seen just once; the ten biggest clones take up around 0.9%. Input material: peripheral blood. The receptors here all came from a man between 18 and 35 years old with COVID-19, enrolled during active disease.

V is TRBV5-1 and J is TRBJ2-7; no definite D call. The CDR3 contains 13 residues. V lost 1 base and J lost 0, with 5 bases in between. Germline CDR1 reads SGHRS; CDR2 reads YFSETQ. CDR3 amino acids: CASSLSYSYEQYF. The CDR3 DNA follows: TGCGCCAGCAGCTTGTCTTACTCCTACGAGCAGTACTTC.

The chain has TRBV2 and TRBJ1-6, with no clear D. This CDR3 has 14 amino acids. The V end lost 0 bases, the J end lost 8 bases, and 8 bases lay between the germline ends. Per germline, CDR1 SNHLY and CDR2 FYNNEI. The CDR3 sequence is CASSEAGRDSPLHF. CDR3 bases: TGTGCCAGCAGTGAAGCCGGCCGGGATTCACCCCTCCACTTT.

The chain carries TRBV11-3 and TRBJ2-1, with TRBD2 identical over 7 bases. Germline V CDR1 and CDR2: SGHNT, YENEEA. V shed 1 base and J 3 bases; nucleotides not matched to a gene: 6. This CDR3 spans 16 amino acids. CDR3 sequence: CASSLGRERFYNEQFF. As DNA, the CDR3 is TGTGCCAGCAGCTTAGGGCGGGAGAGATTCTACAATGAGCAGTTCTTC.

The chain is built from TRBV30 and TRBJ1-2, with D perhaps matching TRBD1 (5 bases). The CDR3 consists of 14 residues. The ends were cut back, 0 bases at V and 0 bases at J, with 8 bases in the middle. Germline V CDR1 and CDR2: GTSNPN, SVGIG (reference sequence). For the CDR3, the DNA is TGTGCCTGGAGTGTACAGGACGCTAACTATGGCTACACCTTC. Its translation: CAWSVQDANYGYTF. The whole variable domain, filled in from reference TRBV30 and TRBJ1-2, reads SQTIHQWPATLVQPVGSPLSLECTVEGTSNPNLYWYRQAAGRGLQLLFYSVGIGQISSEVPQNLSASRPQDRQFILSSKKLLLSDSGFYLCAWSVQDANYGYTFGSGTRLTVV.

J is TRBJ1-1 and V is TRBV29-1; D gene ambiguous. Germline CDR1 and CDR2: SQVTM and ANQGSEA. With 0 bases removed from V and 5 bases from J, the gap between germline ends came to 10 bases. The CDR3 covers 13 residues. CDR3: CSVEDSGETEAFF. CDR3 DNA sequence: TGCAGCGTTGAAGATAGCGGGGAAACTGAAGCTTTCTTT.

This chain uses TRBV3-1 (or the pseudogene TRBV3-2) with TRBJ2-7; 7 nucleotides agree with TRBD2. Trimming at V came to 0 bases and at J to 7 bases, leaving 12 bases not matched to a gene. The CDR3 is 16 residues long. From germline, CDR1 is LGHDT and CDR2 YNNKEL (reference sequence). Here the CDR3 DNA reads TGTGCCAGCAGCCAAGATAAGGGACTGGGGACTAAGGAGCAGTACTTC. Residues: CASSQDKGLGTKEQYF.

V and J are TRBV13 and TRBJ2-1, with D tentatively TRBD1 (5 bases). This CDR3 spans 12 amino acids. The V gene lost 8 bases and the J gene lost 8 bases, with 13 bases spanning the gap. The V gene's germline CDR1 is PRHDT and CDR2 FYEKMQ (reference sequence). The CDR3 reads CASGRGWDEQFF. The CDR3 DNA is TGTGCCAGCGGTAGGGGCTGGGATGAGCAGTTCTTC.

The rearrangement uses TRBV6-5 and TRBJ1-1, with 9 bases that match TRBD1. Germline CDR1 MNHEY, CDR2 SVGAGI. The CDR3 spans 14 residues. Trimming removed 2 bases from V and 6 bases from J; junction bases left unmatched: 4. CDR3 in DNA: TGTGCCAGCAGTTACGGGACAGGGTGGGCTGAAGCTTTCTTT. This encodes CASSYGTGWAEAFF.

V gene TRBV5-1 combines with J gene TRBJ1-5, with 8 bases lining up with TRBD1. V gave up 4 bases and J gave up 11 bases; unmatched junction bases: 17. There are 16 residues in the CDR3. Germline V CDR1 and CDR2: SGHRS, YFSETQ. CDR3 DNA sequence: TGCGCCAGCAGCCTACACAGGGGGGGTTCCATAGTTGCCCAGCATTTT. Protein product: CASSLHRGGSIVAQHF. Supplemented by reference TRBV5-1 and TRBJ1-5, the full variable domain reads KAGVTQTPRYLIKTRGQQVTLSCSPISGHRSVSWYQQTPGQGLQFLFEYFSETQRNKGNFPGRFSGRQFSNSRSEMNVSTLELGDSALYLCASSLHRGGSIVAQHFGDGTRLSIL.

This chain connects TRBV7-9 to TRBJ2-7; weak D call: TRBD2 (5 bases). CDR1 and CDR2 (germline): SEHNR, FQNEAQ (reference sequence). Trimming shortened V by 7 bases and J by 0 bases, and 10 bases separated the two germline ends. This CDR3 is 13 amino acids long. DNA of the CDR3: TGTGCCAGCAAAGACGGGGACTCCTACGAGCAGTACTTC. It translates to CASKDGDSYEQYF. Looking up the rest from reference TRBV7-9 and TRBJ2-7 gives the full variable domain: DTGVSQNPRHKITKRGQNVTFRCDPISEHNRLYWYRQTLGQGPEFLTYFQNEAQLEKSRLLSDRFSAERPKGSFSTLEIQRTEQGDSAMYLCASKDGDSYEQYFGPGTRLTVT.

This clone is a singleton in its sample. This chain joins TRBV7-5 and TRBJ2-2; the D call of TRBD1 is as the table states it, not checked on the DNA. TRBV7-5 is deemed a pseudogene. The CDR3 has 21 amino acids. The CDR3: CVRSLAPIRTGGSPNTGELFF. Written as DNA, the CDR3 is TGTGTCAGAAGCTTAGCCCCCATAAGGACAGGGGGTTCCCCTAACACCGGGGAGCTGTTTTTT.

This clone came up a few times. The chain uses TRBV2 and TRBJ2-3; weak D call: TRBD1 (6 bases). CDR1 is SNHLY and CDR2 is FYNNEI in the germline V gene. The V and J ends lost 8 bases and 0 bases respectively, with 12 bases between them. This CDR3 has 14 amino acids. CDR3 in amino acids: CASQTGFSTDTQYF. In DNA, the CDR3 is TGTGCCAGCCAGACAGGATTTAGCACAGATACGCAGTATTTT.

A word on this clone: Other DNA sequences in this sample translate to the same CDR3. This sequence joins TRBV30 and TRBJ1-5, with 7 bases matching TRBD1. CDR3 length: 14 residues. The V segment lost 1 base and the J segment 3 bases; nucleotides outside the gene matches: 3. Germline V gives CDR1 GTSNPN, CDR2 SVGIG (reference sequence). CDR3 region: CAWSAGTANQPQHF. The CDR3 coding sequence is TGTGCCTGGAGTGCCGGGACAGCCAATCAGCCCCAGCATTTT.

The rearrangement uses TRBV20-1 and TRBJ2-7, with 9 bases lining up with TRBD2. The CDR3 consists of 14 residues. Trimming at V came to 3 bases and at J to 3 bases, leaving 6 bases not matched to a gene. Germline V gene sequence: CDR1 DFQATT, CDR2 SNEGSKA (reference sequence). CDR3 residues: CSASLAGENYEQYF. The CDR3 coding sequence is TGCAGTGCTAGTTTAGCGGGAGAGAACTACGAGCAGTACTTC.

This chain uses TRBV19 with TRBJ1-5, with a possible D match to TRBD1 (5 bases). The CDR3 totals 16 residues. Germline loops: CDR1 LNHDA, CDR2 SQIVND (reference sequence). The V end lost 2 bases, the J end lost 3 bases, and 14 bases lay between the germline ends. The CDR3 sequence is CASSILRDSDNQPQHF. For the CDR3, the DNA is TGTGCCAGTAGTATACTCAGGGACTCCGACAATCAGCCCCAGCATTTT.